The clone carrying this TCR beta chain was recorded only once. The target antigen is unknown. V was pared by 4 bases and J by 4 bases, with 4 bases of the junction left unmatched. Germline V gene data show CDR1 as LNHDA and CDR2 as SQIVND (reference sequence). The CDR3 has 15 residues. This sample was taken from a study of OX40 agonist ivuxolimab in advanced cancers. About the study: Recorded diagnoses for dose-escalation patients were hepatocellular carcinoma, melanoma, renal cell or head and neck cancer. Under the entry rules, prior anti-PD-1, anti-PD-L1 or anti-CTLA-4 therapy was allowed, and more than 35% had some. Study-wide results and limits: The 0.1-3.0 mg/kg partial responders had among the lowest clonal expansion.

The protocol was immunoSEQ multiplex PCR, while the TCRdb copy is restricted to in-frame clones and leaves out a portion. Here the sample spans 60,000 to 90,000 clones, about 88% being singletons. The specimen comprised CD4+ or CD8+ T cells sorted from blood, sampled in a trial of the OX40 agonist ivuxolimab. This chain connects TRBV19 to TRBJ2-3; TRBD2 agrees at 11 bases. The TCR originated in an adult with an advanced solid tumor such as melanoma, head and neck, liver or kidney cancer. CDR3 nucleotide sequence: TGTGCCAGTAGTACCTCTAGCGGGGGGCCAGATACGCAGTATTTT. Encoded protein: CASSTSSGGPDTQYF.